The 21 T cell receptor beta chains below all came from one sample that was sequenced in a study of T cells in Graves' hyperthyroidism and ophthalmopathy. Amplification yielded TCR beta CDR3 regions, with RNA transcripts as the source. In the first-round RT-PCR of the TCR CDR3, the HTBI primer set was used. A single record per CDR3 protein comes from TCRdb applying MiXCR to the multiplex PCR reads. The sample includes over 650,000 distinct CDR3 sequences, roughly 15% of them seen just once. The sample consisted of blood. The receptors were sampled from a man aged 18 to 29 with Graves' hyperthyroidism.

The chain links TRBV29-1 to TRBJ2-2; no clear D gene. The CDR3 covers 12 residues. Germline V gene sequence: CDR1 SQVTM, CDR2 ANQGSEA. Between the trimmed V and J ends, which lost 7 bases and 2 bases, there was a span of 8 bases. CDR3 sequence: CSGHLNTGELFF. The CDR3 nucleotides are TGCAGCGGACATCTAAACACCGGGGAGCTGTTTTTT.

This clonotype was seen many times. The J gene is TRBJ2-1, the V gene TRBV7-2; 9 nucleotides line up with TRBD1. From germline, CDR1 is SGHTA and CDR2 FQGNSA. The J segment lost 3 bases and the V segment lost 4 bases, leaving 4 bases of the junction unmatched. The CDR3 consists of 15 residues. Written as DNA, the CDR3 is TGTGCCAGCAGCTCCGGGGACAGGGTCTACAATGAGCAGTTCTTC. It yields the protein CASSSGDRVYNEQFF. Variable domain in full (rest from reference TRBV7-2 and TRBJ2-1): GAGVSQSPSNKVTEKGKDVELRCDPISGHTALYWYRQSLGQGLEFLIYFQGNSAPDKSGLPSDRFSAERTGGSVSTLTIQRTQQEDSAVYLCASSSGDRVYNEQFFGPGTRLTVL.

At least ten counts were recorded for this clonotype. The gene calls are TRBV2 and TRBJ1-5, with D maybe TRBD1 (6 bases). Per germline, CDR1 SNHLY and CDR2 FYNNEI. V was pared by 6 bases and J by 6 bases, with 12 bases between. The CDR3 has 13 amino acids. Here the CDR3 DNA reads TGTGCCAGCAGGGACAGTGGCGGTCAGCCCCAGCATTTT. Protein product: CASRDSGGQPQHF.

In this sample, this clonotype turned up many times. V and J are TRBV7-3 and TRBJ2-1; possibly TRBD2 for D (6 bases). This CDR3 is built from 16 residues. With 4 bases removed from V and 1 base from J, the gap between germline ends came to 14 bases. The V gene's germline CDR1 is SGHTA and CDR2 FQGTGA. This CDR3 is CASSSVAATSYNEQFF. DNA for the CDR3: TGTGCCAGCAGCTCCGTAGCGGCAACTTCCTACAATGAGCAGTTCTTC.

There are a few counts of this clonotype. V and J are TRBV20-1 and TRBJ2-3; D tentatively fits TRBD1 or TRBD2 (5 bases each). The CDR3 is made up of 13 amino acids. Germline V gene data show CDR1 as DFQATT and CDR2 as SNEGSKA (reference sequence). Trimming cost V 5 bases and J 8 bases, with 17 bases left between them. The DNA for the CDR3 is TGCAGTGCTCCCTTGGGGGACCAAGGTACGCAGTATTTT. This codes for CSAPLGDQGTQYF.

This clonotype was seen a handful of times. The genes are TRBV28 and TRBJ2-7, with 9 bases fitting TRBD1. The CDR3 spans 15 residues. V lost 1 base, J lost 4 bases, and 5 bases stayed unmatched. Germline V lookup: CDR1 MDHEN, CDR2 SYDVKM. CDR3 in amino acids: CASSLYRGPGYEQYF. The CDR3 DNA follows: TGTGCCAGCAGTTTATACAGGGGGCCTGGGTACGAGCAGTACTTC.

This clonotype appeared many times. CDR3 DNA: TGTGCCAGCAGTGAAGCAGGGAACACCGGGGAGCTGTTTTTT. Its translation is CASSEAGNTGELFF. The chain combines TRBV2 with TRBJ2-2; D is unclear. V was cut by 0 bases and J by 1 base, with 3 bases left in between. Germline-derived CDR1 and CDR2 are SNHLY and FYNNEI. The CDR3 is 14 residues long.

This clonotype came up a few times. In DNA form, the CDR3 reads TGTGCCAGCAGTCGGAATCGAGATCGGCAGTTCTTC. The encoded protein is CASSRNRDRQFF. The V gene is TRBV28, the J gene TRBJ2-1, with D uncertain. Germline V gives CDR1 MDHEN, CDR2 SYDVKM. The ends were cut back, 5 bases at V and 12 bases at J, with 14 bases in the middle. This CDR3 spans 12 amino acids.

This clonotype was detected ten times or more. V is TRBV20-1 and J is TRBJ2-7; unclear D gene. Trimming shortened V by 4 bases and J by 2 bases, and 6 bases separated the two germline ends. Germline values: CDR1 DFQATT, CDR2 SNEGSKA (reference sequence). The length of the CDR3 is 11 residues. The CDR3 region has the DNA TGCAGTGCTAAAGACACCTACGAGCAGTACTTC. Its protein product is CSAKDTYEQYF.

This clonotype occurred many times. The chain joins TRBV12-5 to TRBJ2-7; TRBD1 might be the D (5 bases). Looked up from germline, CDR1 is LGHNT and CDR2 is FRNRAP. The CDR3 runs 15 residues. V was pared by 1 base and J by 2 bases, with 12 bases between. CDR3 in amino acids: CASGLAGRVPYEQYF. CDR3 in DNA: TGTGCTAGTGGTTTGGCCGGCAGGGTTCCCTACGAGCAGTACTTC.

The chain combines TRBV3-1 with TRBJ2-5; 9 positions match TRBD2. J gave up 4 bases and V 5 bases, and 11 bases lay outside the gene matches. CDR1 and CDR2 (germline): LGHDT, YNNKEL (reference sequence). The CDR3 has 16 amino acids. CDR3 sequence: CASSEMGAGGRETQYF. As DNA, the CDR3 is TGTGCCAGCAGCGAGATGGGAGCGGGAGGCCGAGAGACCCAGTACTTC.

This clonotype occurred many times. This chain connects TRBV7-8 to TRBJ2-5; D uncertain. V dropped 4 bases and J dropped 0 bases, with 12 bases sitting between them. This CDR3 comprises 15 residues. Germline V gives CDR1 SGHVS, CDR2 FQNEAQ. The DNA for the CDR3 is TGTGCCAGCAGCTCCCGCGTGGAGAACCAAGAGACCCAGTACTTC. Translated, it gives CASSSRVENQETQYF. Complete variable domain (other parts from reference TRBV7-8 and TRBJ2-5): GAGVSQSPRYKVAKRGQDVALRCDPISGHVSLFWYQQALGQGPEFLTYFQNEAQLDKSGLPSDRFFAERPEGSVSTLKIQRTQQEDSAVYLCASSSRVENQETQYFGPGTRLLVL.

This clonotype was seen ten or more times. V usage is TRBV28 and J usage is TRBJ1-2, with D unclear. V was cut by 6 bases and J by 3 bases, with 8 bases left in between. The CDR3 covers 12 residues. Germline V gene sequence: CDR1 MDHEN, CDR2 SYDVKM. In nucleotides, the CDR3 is TGTGCCAGCAGCACCGGGGACTATGGCTACACCTTC. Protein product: CASSTGDYGYTF.

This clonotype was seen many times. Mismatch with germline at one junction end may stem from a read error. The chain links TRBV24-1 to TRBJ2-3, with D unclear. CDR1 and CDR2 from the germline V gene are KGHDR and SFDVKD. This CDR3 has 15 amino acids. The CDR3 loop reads CATREEGTITGSQYF. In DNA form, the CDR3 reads TGTGCCACCCGTGAAGAAGGAACAATAACGGGTTCGCAGTATTTT.

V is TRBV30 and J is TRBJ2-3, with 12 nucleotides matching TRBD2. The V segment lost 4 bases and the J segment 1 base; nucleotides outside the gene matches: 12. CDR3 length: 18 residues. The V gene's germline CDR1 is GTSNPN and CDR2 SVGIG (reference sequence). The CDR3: CAWTSSGLAGGGTDTQYF. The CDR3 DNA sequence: TGTGCCTGGACCTCCTCAGGGCTAGCGGGAGGGGGCACAGATACGCAGTATTTT. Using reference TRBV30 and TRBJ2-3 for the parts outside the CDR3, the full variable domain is SQTIHQWPATLVQPVGSPLSLECTVEGTSNPNLYWYRQAAGRGLQLLFYSVGIGQISSEVPQNLSASRPQDRQFILSSKKLLLSDSGFYLCAWTSSGLAGGGTDTQYFGPGTRLTVL.

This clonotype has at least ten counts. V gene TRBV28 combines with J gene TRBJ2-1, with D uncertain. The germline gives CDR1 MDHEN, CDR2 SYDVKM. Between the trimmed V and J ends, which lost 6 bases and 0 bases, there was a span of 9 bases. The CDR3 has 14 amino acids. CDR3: CASRQPSSYNEQFF. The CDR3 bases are TGTGCCAGCAGGCAGCCGAGCTCCTACAATGAGCAGTTCTTC. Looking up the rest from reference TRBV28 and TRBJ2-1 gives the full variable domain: DVKVTQSSRYLVKRTGEKVFLECVQDMDHENMFWYRQDPGLGLRLIYFSYDVKMKEKGDIPEGYSVSREKKERFSLILESASTNQTSMYLCASRQPSSYNEQFFGPGTRLTVL.

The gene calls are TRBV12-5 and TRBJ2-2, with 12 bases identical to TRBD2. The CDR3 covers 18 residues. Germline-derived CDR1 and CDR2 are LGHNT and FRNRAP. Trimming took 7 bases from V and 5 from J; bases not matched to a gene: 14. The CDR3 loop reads CASEVLAGGRSGTGELFF. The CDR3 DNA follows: TGTGCTAGTGAAGTGCTAGCGGGAGGGCGATCGGGGACCGGGGAGCTGTTTTTT.

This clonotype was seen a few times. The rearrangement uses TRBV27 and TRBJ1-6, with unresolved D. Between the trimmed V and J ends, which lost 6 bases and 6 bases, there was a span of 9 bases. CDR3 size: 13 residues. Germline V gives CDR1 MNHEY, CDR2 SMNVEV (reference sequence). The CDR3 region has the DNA TGTGCCAGCAGGACCTCGGGTAATTCACCCCTCCACTTT. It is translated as CASRTSGNSPLHF.

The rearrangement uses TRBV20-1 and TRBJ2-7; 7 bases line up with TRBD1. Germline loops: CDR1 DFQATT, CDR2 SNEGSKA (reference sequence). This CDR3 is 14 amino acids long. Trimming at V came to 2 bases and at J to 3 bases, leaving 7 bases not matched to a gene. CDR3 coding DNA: TGCAGTGCTAGAACAAGGACAGGTGGCTACGAGCAGTACTTC. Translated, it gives CSARTRTGGYEQYF.

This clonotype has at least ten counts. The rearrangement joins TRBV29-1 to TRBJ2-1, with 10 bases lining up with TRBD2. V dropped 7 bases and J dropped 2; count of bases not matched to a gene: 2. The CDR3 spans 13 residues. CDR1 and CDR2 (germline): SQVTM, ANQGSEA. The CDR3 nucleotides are TGCAGCGCTGGACTAGCGGCCTACAATGAGCAGTTCTTC. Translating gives CSAGLAAYNEQFF.

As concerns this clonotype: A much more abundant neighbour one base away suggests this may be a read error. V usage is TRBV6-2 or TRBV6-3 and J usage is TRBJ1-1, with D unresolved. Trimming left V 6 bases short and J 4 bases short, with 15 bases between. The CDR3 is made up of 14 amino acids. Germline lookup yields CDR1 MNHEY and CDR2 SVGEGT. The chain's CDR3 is CASRPDGFGTEAFF. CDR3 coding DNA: TGTGCCAGCAGACCCGACGGGTTTGGCACTGAAGCTTTCTTT.